This passage covers 18 T cell receptor beta chains from one sample sequenced in a study of vaccination and CD4 T cells after COVID-19 (dated by TCRdb to the early 2020s). This sample's treatment or condition label indicates: approximately nine-day PBMC culture with coronavirus spike peptide pools or control peptides (ViraFEST assay). To prepare the library, PCR was applied. Instrument on record: Illumina iSeq 100. DNA from cultured CD4+ T cells was subjected to TCR sequencing with the Oncomine TCR Beta short-read assay at the Johns Hopkins FTIC core. The raw public reads went through TCRdb reprocessing: fastp at Q25, MiXCR clone calling, in-frame beta chains kept. A single entry per CDR3 protein holds the most common genes and DNA from its merged rows. The sample includes 10,000 to 15,000 distinct CDR3 sequences, with roughly 52% observed a single time. The biggest ten clones account for approximately 16% of the sample.

No antigens are known for them. The material sequenced was CD4+ T cells from blood, cultured in vitro. These receptors all come from a human donor who had recovered from COVID-19.

The chain links TRBV27 to TRBJ1-2, with D tentatively TRBD1 (6 bases). The CDR3 is 14 amino acids. From germline, CDR1 is MNHEY and CDR2 SMNVEV (reference sequence). V lost 4 bases and J lost 4, with 13 bases in between. The CDR3 region is CASSSPGQTYGYTF. The CDR3 coding sequence is TGTGCCAGCAGTTCTCCAGGACAGACCTATGGCTACACCTTC.

The V gene is TRBV19, the J gene TRBJ2-3, with TRBD2 as a possible D gene (5 bases). This CDR3 contains 17 residues. V was pared by 6 bases and J by 1 base, with 20 bases between. Germline loops: CDR1 LNHDA, CDR2 SQIVND (reference sequence). CDR3 loop: CASSLSGPGKGTDTQYF. The CDR3 DNA sequence: TGTGCCAGTAGCCTATCCGGGCCCGGGAAGGGCACAGATACGCAGTATTTT.

This clonotype was counted a few times. The gene calls are TRBV19 and TRBJ1-2; a possible D gene is TRBD1 (5 bases). V was pared by 6 bases and J by 5 bases, with 13 bases between. Germline V CDR1 and CDR2: LNHDA, SQIVND (reference sequence). The CDR3 has 13 amino acids. The CDR3 DNA follows: TGTGCCAGTAGCCCACGACAGAATTATGGCTACACCTTC. It translates to CASSPRQNYGYTF.

J is TRBJ1-5 and V is TRBV12-3 or TRBV12-4; TRBD1 matches 7 bases. V shed 5 bases, J shed 0 bases, and the junction held 4 bases outside the gene matches. The CDR3 consists of 15 residues. CDR3 coding DNA: TGTGCCAGCAGTATAGGGACAGTTAGCAATCAGCCCCAGCATTTT. It encodes CASSIGTVSNQPQHF.

The chain links TRBV12-3 or TRBV12-4 to TRBJ2-3; D may be TRBD2 (6 bases). The CDR3 extends over 15 amino acids. Between the trimmed V and J ends, which lost 5 bases and 6 bases, there was a span of 18 bases. CDR3 loop: CASSHGSTRTDTQYF. The CDR3, as DNA: TGTGCCAGCAGTCACGGGTCGACTAGGACGGATACGCAGTATTTT.

A few counts support this clonotype. The rearrangement joins TRBV20-1 to TRBJ1-5; 10 bases are shared with TRBD1. This CDR3 region has 19 residues. Per germline, CDR1 DFQATT and CDR2 SNEGSKA (reference sequence). The V and J ends lost 0 bases and 1 base, in that order; junction bases with no gene match: 12. This chain's CDR3 is CSARDISDRGLESNQPQHF. DNA of the CDR3: TGCAGTGCTAGAGATATTAGTGACAGGGGGCTTGAAAGCAATCAGCCCCAGCATTTT.

This clonotype was recorded a few times. This rearrangement joins TRBV2 to TRBJ1-2, with a tentative D call TRBD1 (5 bases). Germline V gene lookup returns CDR1 SNHLY and CDR2 FYNNEI. The CDR3 runs to 14 residues. Trimming pared 2 bases from V and 0 bases from J, leaving 7 bases between. Here the CDR3 reads CASSELTANYGYTF. The DNA for the CDR3 is TGTGCCAGCAGTGAATTGACAGCTAACTATGGCTACACCTTC.

This clonotype occurred a few times. V gene TRBV20-1 combines with J gene TRBJ1-4, with 8 nucleotides matching TRBD1. In germline, CDR1 is DFQATT, CDR2 SNEGSKA (reference sequence). CDR3 length equals 21 residues. The J segment lost 2 bases and the V segment lost 5 bases, leaving 25 bases of the junction unmatched. The CDR3 nucleotides are TGCAGTGCTTCTCGCATCCCCGGACAGGGTAATCCTAGTGCCACTAATGAAAAACTGTTTTTT. This encodes CSASRIPGQGNPSATNEKLFF.

This chain joins TRBV6-2 or TRBV6-3 and TRBJ2-2, with D perhaps given as TRBD1 or TRBD2 (6 bases each). V gave up 8 bases and J gave up 0 bases, with 13 bases separating them. The CDR3 sequence is 15 residues long. In germline, CDR1 is MNHEY, CDR2 SVGEGT. CDR3 loop: CASAGQLANTGELFF. The CDR3 coding sequence is TGTGCCAGCGCGGGACAACTAGCGAACACCGGGGAGCTGTTTTTT.

This chain uses TRBV10-3 with TRBJ1-2; no definite D call. The ends were cut back, 4 bases at V and 0 bases at J, with 6 bases in the middle. This CDR3 has 13 amino acids. Germline V gene sequence: CDR1 ENHRY, CDR2 SYGVKD. CDR3 sequence: CAISVYPNYGYTF. The CDR3 region has the DNA TGTGCCATCAGTGTTTACCCTAACTATGGCTACACCTTC.

The chain links TRBV19 to TRBJ2-5, with 7 bases aligning to TRBD1. CDR1 is LNHDA and CDR2 is SQIVND in the germline V gene (reference sequence). The CDR3 extends over 14 amino acids. V trimming: 4 bases; J trimming: 2 bases; junction bases outside the gene matches: 4. DNA for the CDR3: TGTGCCAGTAGTACCGGGACAGATCAAGAGACCCAGTACTTC. This gives the protein CASSTGTDQETQYF. The full variable domain, rest sourced from reference TRBV19 and TRBJ2-5, is DGGITQSPKYLFRKEGQNVTLSCEQNLNHDAMYWYRQDPGQGLRLIYYSQIVNDFQKGDIAEGYSVSREKKESFPLTVTSAQKNPTAFYLCASSTGTDQETQYFGPGTRLLVL.

V usage is TRBV5-5 and J usage is TRBJ1-2; D remains unclear. This CDR3 has 16 residues. Trimming left V 0 bases short and J 7 bases short, with 19 bases between. Germline values: CDR1 SGHKS, CDR2 YYEKEE (reference sequence). CDR3 sequence: CASSLEPEHLESGYTF. The CDR3 DNA sequence: TGTGCCAGCAGCTTGGAACCCGAACACCTAGAAAGTGGCTACACCTTC.

The chain couples TRBV20-1 to TRBJ2-3; 13 bases are a match to TRBD2. The V gene end was trimmed by 1 base and the J gene end by 9 bases; junction bases not matched to a gene: 19. Looked up from germline, CDR1 is DFQATT and CDR2 is SNEGSKA (reference sequence). CDR3 size: 19 residues. The CDR3 DNA reads as TGCAGTGCTAGAGCACTAGCGGGAGGGCCGAGCCGGCGTTTCCAGACGCAGTATTTT. Protein product: CSARALAGGPSRRFQTQYF.

This clonotype appeared a few times. J is TRBJ1-2 and V is TRBV20-1; 9 positions agree with TRBD1. The CDR3 sequence is 11 residues long. In germline, CDR1 is DFQATT, CDR2 SNEGSKA (reference sequence). Germline trimming cut 5 bases from V and 7 bases from J; bases unmatched to any gene: 2. This CDR3 reads CSAVQGAGYTF. CDR3 bases: TGCAGTGCTGTACAGGGGGCTGGCTACACCTTC.

The chain couples TRBV19 to TRBJ1-5; TRBD1 matches 8 bases. The CDR3 has 16 amino acids. Germline values: CDR1 LNHDA, CDR2 SQIVND (reference sequence). V shed 3 bases, J shed 1 base, and the junction held 5 bases outside the gene matches. CDR3 amino acids: CASSIAGGQSNQPQHF. The DNA of the CDR3 is TGTGCCAGTAGTATCGCAGGGGGCCAAAGCAATCAGCCCCAGCATTTT.

The gene calls are TRBV21-1 and TRBJ2-7. TRBV21-1 counts as a pseudogene. The CDR3 runs to 12 residues. As DNA, the CDR3 is TGTGCCAGCAGCAAAGGTCGCCACGAGCAGTACTTC. It specifies CASSKGRHEQYF.

The chain has TRBV7-2 and TRBJ2-7; the D gene could be TRBD1 or TRBD2 (6 bases each). The CDR3 runs 15 residues. Germline V gene sequence: CDR1 SGHTA, CDR2 FQGNSA. The V and J ends lost 3 bases and 2 bases respectively, with 14 bases between them. The CDR3 DNA follows: TGTGCCAGCAGCTTGGGACTGGACAGTCCCTACGAGCAGTACTTC. Translation gives CASSLGLDSPYEQYF.

The V and J genes are TRBV20-1 and TRBJ2-2, with D uncertain. Trimming pared 3 bases from V and 6 bases from J, leaving 5 bases between. Germline CDR1 is DFQATT and CDR2 is SNEGSKA (reference sequence). This CDR3 region has 11 residues. CDR3 nucleotide sequence: TGCAGTGCTAGGGGGTCCGGGGAGCTGTTTTTT. Translation gives CSARGSGELFF.